This T cell receptor beta chain emerged from a study of identical twins. In its sample, this clonotype was seen a few times. Its specificity is unknown. From the 5' RACE reads, TCRdb called clonotypes with MiXCR, one entry per CDR3 protein. The sample consists of approximately 690,000 distinct CDR3 sequences, roughly 6% of them appearing once. There are 14 residues in the CDR3. Germline CDR1 is MNHNS and CDR2 is SASEGT. V was cut by 7 bases and J by 6 bases, with 15 bases left in between. Study outcomes and limitations: Zero-insertion analyses might be partly confounded by invariant T cells like MAIT and iNKT. Abundant cord blood beta clonotypes carried fewer insertions; memory repertoires showed none. Excess sharing between twins was weaker in beta out-of-frame sequences.

The donor group consisted entirely of healthy Caucasians. This TCR was sampled from a man aged 18 to 30 in good health. Material for sequencing was naive T cells sorted from blood. V and J are TRBV6-1 and TRBJ2-2, with a tentative D call TRBD2 (5 bases). CDR3 coding DNA: TGTGCCAGCAAAGACGGAGGCGGGCCCGGGGAGCTGTTTTTT. Translation: CASKDGGGPGELFF.